This T cell receptor beta chain is from a study of CD8+CD57+ T cells in acquired aplastic anemia. Study-level information: Yields of DNA that came from sorted CD4+ and CD8+ cells averaged 3.2 ug.

The use of genomic DNA as template underpinned the TCR beta VDJ and CDR3 profiling. Via MiXCR, TCRdb re-called the reads, giving one row per CDR3 protein. The repertoire has 190,000 or so distinct CDR3 sequences, over 40% of them found once; the top ten carry 1.8%. This clonotype was observed a handful of times. Its matching antigen is unknown. Study-wide results and limits: A set of about 28 CD8+ CDR3 sequences was shared between patients and controls, and these sequences appeared highly expressed in patients.

This CDR3 region has 13 residues. V lost 6 bases, J lost 6 bases, and 15 bases lay in between. Looked up from germline, CDR1 is SGHTA and CDR2 is FQGNSA. All sequencing subjects had displayed CD8+CD57+ cell expansion on flow cytometry. All patients had severe acquired aplastic anemia. Blood samples were obtained from patients who had received no prior therapy. Sample: sorted CD4+, CD8+, or CD8+CD57+ T cells (not recorded which) from PBMCs. The V gene is TRBV7-2, the J gene TRBJ2-7; D is possibly TRBD1 or TRBD2 (5 bases each). The clonotype was recovered from a human donor with aplastic anemia. CDR3 region: CASSPPGRSEQYF. The DNA of the CDR3 is TGTGCCAGCAGTCCACCGGGGCGGTCCGAGCAGTACTTC.